This T cell receptor (beta chain) is drawn from a study of OX40 agonist ivuxolimab in advanced cancers. Across the study: Patients were given ivuxolimab, an antibody that agonizes OX40 (CD134).

The protocol was immunoSEQ multiplex PCR, while the TCRdb copy is restricted to in-frame clones and leaves out a portion. The sample has approximately 77,000 clones, over 85% seen once. Comment on this clone: Its specificity is unknown.

Findings and limits, study-wide: Compared with CD4+, CD8+ T cells on average had more expanded clones.

The germline V gene has CDR1 MNHEY and CDR2 SMNVEV (reference sequence). The J segment lost 7 bases and the V segment lost 5 bases, leaving 8 bases of the junction unmatched. CDR3 length: 14 amino acids. Autoimmune disease history or systemic immunosuppression barred patients. This TCR derives from an adult with an advanced solid tumor such as melanoma, head and neck, liver or kidney cancer. The chain carries TRBV27 and TRBJ1-2; the match to TRBD1 covers 9 bases. Material: CD4+ or CD8+ T cells sorted from blood, obtained in a trial of the OX40 agonist ivuxolimab. The CDR3 is CASSRGQGGFGYTF. Written as DNA, the CDR3 is TGTGCCAGCAGTAGGGGACAGGGTGGATTTGGCTACACCTTC.